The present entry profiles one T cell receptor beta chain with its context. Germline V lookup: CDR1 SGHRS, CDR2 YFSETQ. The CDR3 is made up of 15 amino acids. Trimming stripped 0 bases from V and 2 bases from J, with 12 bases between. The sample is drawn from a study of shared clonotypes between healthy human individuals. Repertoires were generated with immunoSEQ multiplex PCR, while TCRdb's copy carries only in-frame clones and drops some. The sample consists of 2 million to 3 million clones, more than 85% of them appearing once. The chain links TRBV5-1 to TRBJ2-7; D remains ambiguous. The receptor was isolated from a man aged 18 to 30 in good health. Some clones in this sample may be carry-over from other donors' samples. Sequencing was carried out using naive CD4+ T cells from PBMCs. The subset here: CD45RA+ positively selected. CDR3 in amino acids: CASSLAIQDPYEQYF. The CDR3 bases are TGCGCCAGCAGCTTGGCGATTCAGGATCCCTACGAGCAGTACTTC.